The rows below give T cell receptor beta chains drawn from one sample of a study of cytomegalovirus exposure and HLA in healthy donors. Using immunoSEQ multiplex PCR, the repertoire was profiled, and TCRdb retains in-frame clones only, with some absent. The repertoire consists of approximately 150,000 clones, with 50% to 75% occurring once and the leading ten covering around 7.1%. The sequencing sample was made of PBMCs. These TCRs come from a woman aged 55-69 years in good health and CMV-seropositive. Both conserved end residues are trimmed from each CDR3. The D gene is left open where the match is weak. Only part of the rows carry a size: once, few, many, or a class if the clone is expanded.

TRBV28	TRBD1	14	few	ASSPSPGQGAHGYT
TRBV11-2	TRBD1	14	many	ASRDRANSGANVLT
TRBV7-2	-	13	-	ASSLAHRASYGYT
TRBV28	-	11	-	ALKRQGNTEAF
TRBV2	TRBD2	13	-	ASSDITSGNRQQY
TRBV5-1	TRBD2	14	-	ASSLVMREGIYEQF
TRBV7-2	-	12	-	ASSLDQGRSGYT
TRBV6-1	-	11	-	ASSTGLAYEQY
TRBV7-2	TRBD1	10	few	ASSSEGAEQF
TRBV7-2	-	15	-	ASSLAVETSGANVLT
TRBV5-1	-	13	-	ASSLALSSYNEQF
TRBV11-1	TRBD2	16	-	ASSFQTSGSTGTYEQY
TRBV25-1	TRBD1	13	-	ASSRSGQGNYGYT
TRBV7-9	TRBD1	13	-	ASSLTGAVNTEAF
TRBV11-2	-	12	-	ASSSQGPNTEAF
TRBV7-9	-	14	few	ASSFTTGTTNYGYT
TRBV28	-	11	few	ASSISDTYGYT
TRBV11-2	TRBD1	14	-	ASSFLSGQGPYEQY
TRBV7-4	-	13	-	ASSSSRDCSYEQY
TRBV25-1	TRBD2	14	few	ASSESRTSGSYEQY
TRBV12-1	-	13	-	ASSKGQGINQPQH
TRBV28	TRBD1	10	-	ASRGTEFGYT
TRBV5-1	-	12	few	ASSFLAHSYEQY
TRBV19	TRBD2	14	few	ASSIRGGSGANVLT
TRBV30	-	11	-	AWSVNSNQPQH
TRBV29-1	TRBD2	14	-	SARTSGGGGTGELF
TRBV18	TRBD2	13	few	ASSPVPGGPNEQF
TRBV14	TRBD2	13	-	ASSQFISGSHEQY
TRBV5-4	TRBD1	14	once	ASSPPGQGAIGELF
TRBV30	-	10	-	AWSDRIYGYT
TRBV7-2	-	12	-	ASQSGGVNEKLF
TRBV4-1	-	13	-	ASSQERSSADTQY
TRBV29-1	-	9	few	SARQGRGYT
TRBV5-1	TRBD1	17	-	ASSSPPGQGAWDGYEQY
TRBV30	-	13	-	AWSVRGNSNQPQH
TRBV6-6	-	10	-	ASRTDSPKAF
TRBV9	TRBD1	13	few	ASSGQGFFTGELF
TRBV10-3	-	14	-	AIRPRTALSTDTQY
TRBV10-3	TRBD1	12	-	AISELDRGTEAF
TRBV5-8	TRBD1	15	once	ASRRATGSSYNSPLH
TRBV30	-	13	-	AWSVAPGGWETQY
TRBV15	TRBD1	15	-	ATSSRSGGLDTGELF
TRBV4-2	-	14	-	ASSQGGDFSYNEQF
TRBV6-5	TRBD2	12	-	ASSLAGGPVEQF
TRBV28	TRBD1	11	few	ASSLPQGDGYT
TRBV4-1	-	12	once	ASSPDSTNTEAF
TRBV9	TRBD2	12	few	ASSVGSGRDEQF
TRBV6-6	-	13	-	ASSTPGHTTDTQY
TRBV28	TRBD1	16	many	ASSLWLTGAYSNQPQH
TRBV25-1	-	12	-	ASRAPGQTYGYT
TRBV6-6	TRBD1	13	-	ASRELTGLNTEAF
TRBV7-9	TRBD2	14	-	ASSTLAGGIYNEQF
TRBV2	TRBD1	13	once	ASSSTGARRETQY
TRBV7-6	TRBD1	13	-	ASIWGQGALETQY
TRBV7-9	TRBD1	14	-	ASSLGDRDSYNEQF